The 12 T cell receptor beta chains in this list originate from one sample, sequenced in a study of identical twins. TCRdb itself ran the 5' RACE reads through MiXCR, one entry per CDR3 protein. Found here are about 700,000 distinct CDR3 sequences, less than 10% of them singletons; the top ten hold 0.98%. This sample was also put to use in a study of yellow fever vaccine responses in identical twins.

The specimen sequenced was PBMCs. Source of these receptors: a young woman in good health.

The chain recombines TRBV11-2 with TRBJ2-5; TRBD2 is a possible D gene (5 bases). The CDR3 has 15 residues. The germline CDR1 and CDR2 sequences are SGHAT and FQNNGV. V lost 5 bases and J lost 4, with 17 bases in between. The DNA of the CDR3 is TGTGCCAGCAGCATAACCCCAGACTACCGAGAGACCCAGTACTTC. It yields the protein CASSITPDYRETQYF.

This clonotype was seen more than once but under ten times. The chain employs TRBV7-9 and TRBJ2-7; possibly TRBD2 for D (6 bases). V was shortened by 0 bases and J by 7 bases, with 16 bases between the two germline ends. Germline assignment: CDR1 SEHNR and CDR2 FQNEAQ (reference sequence). The CDR3 covers 15 residues. This chain's CDR3 is CASSLAGPRGREQYF. In DNA form, the CDR3 reads TGTGCCAGCAGCTTAGCGGGCCCTCGGGGGAGAGAGCAGTACTTC.

The gene calls are TRBV24-1 and TRBJ2-2, with 11 bases matching TRBD2. Germline V gives CDR1 KGHDR, CDR2 SFDVKD. The CDR3 runs 17 residues. V gave up 4 bases and J gave up 2 bases; unmatched junction bases: 5. CDR3 sequence (DNA): TGTGCCACCAGTGACCCTGGGACTAGCGGAAACACCGGGGAGCTGTTTTTT. It translates to CATSDPGTSGNTGELFF.

The chain couples TRBV7-3 to TRBJ2-3, with TRBD2 matching over 10 bases. Germline CDR1 SGHTA, CDR2 FQGTGA. V lost 2 bases to trimming and J lost 1 base; unmatched junction nucleotides: 3. The CDR3 covers 16 residues. This CDR3 is CASSLVSGGRTDTQYF. DNA of the CDR3: TGTGCCAGCAGCTTAGTTAGCGGGGGGCGCACAGATACGCAGTATTTT.

The V and J genes are TRBV2 and TRBJ2-3; no reliable D call. The CDR3 has 12 amino acids. From germline, CDR1 is SNHLY and CDR2 FYNNEI. Trimming removed 8 bases from V and 2 bases from J, with 8 bases in between. CDR3 in amino acids: CASRPDTDTQYF. The CDR3 nucleotides read TGTGCCAGCCGACCAGACACAGATACGCAGTATTTT.

J is TRBJ2-3 and V is TRBV20-1, with TRBD2 identical over 12 bases. V was clipped by 0 bases and J by 2 bases; unmatched bases: 12. The germline V gene has CDR1 DFQATT and CDR2 SNEGSKA (reference sequence). The CDR3 loop spans 19 amino acids. Here the CDR3 reads CSARDRSGLAGGPTDTQYF. The DNA for the CDR3 is TGCAGTGCTAGAGATCGAAGTGGGCTAGCGGGAGGGCCCACAGATACGCAGTATTTT.

Only a few counts were recorded for this clonotype. DNA for the CDR3: TGTGCCAGCAGCTGGACAGGGGGCCCTAGGGTATACAATGAGCAGTTCTTC. Protein product: CASSWTGGPRVYNEQFF. The chain joins TRBV5-4 to TRBJ2-1; 11 nucleotides line up with TRBD1. The CDR3 length is 17 residues. Germline loops: CDR1 SGHNT, CDR2 YYREEE (reference sequence). With 3 bases clipped from V and 4 bases from J, the junction kept 9 bases outside the gene matches.

Ten or more counts support this clonotype. This chain connects TRBV29-1 to TRBJ2-7; D remains unclear. The CDR3 totals 11 residues. V lost 4 bases and J lost 6, with 10 bases in between. CDR1 is SQVTM and CDR2 is ANQGSEA in the germline V gene. The CDR3 DNA reads as TGCAGCGTTGGAGCCCGAAGCGAGCAGTACTTC. It is translated as CSVGARSEQYF.

V gene TRBV20-1 combines with J gene TRBJ2-7; 11 nucleotides line up with TRBD2. V lost 3 bases and J lost 3; bases outside the gene matches: 7. The germline CDR1 and CDR2 sequences are DFQATT and SNEGSKA (reference sequence). The CDR3 runs to 15 residues. The CDR3 DNA reads as TGCAGTGCTAGGGCGACTAGCGGGGCCTTCTACGAGCAGTACTTC. Its translation: CSARATSGAFYEQYF.

This clonotype was recorded a few times. The V gene is TRBV7-9, the J gene TRBJ1-2; 10 bases fit TRBD1. This CDR3 contains 15 residues. The V segment lost 6 bases and the J segment 5 bases; nucleotides outside the gene matches: 9. Germline V lookup: CDR1 SEHNR, CDR2 FQNEAQ (reference sequence). The CDR3 loop reads CASSYRQGAAYGYTF. The CDR3 DNA follows: TGTGCCAGCAGTTATAGACAGGGGGCGGCTTATGGCTACACCTTC.

The V gene is TRBV4-3, the J gene TRBJ2-1; 11 nucleotides agree with TRBD2. The CDR3 sequence is 18 residues long. V was clipped by 1 base and J by 2 bases; unmatched bases: 7. Germline V gene lookup returns CDR1 LGHNA and CDR2 YSLEER. The CDR3 nucleotides are TGCGCCAGCAGCCAAGGCTTTACTAGCGGGAGCCCCTACAATGAGCAGTTCTTC. Translated: CASSQGFTSGSPYNEQFF.

This clonotype turned up a few times. V is TRBV4-1 and J is TRBJ2-3; TRBD2 aligns across 7 bases. This CDR3 has 17 amino acids. Trimming removed 7 bases from V and 2 bases from J; junction bases left unmatched: 15. Per the germline V gene, CDR1 is MGHRA and CDR2 is YSYEKL. CDR3 region: CASNPWVASGYTDTQYF. CDR3 bases: TGCGCCAGCAACCCGTGGGTGGCTAGCGGTTACACAGATACGCAGTATTTT.